This T cell receptor beta chain comes out of a study of identical twins' blood T cells. Study details: About six alpha and six beta libraries together yielded 45 million to 65 million reads.

A few counts support this clonotype. The antigen is unknown. Broader study findings: Twins shared more top CDR3 clonotypes than unrelated donors did.

Reared together, all three twin pairs probably met the same infectious agents and vaccines. Germline CDR1 is DFQATT and CDR2 is SNEGSKA (reference sequence). The junction had 7 bases not matched to a gene; V was cut back by 0 bases and J by 5 bases. The CDR3 extends over 15 amino acids. Both ends of each TCR cDNA library bore sample-specific barcodes. TCRdb analysed the 5' RACE reads with MiXCR anew, one entry per CDR3 protein. The table records around 380,000 distinct CDR3 sequences, over 25% of them present only once. The chain recombines TRBV20-1 with TRBJ2-1, with TRBD2 matching 7 bases. The receptor's source is a woman aged 18 to 55 in good health. Specimen: PBMCs. This CDR3 reads CSAREGGSPNNEQFF. The CDR3 DNA sequence: TGCAGTGCTAGAGAGGGCGGGAGTCCGAACAATGAGCAGTTCTTC.